This T cell receptor (beta chain) is drawn from a study of T-cell reconstitution after alpha-beta-depleted transplantation in children. The TCRbeta library incorporated unique molecular identifiers. MiXCR, run by TCRdb on the PCR reads, gives a single entry per CDR3 protein. This table has approximately 250,000 distinct CDR3 sequences, 7.5% to 10% appearing once. V was clipped by 3 bases and J by 3 bases, with 8 bases between them. This CDR3 is built from 13 residues. Germline loops: CDR1 MDHEN, CDR2 SYDVKM. The V call is TRBV28, the J call TRBJ1-2; D is ambiguous. This TCR came from a human donor who donated a stem cell graft to a child with SCID. The sequences come from PBMCs from the stem cell graft donor, collected from the stem cell graft. The DNA of the CDR3 is TGTGCCAGCAGTTTGATCCCCGACTATGGCTACACCTTC. Translation gives CASSLIPDYGYTF.